The clone carrying this TCR beta chain has only a few counts. What it binds is not known. The record originates from a study of blood T cells in healthy people across ages. The overall study: Template switching picked up about one barcoded beta molecule for each two T cells. Study-level points and caveats: Estimated diversity, derived from one million T cells, was regarded as an underestimate.

A sample-barcoded 5' primer and a J-beta primer mix were used in a second PCR of roughly 7 to 12 cycles. TCRdb redid the calling of the 5' RACE reads with MiXCR, one entry per CDR3 protein. The data contain 800,000 to 950,000 distinct CDR3 sequences, roughly 28% of them singletons. V was clipped by 0 bases and J by 0 bases, with 8 bases between them. Germline CDR1 SGHRS, CDR2 YFSETQ. There are 15 residues in the CDR3. Every sample gave at least 5 micrograms of total RNA when it was extracted. The sample also formed part of further work on T cells of mothers and their children.

Source material: blood. The chain couples TRBV5-1 to TRBJ2-3, with D tentatively TRBD2 (6 bases). The TCR comes from a woman in her forties in good health. CDR3 coding DNA: TGCGCCAGCAGCTTGGCGGGAGTAAGCACAGATACGCAGTATTTT. It encodes CASSLAGVSTDTQYF.